This T cell receptor beta chain comes out of a study of T cells in Graves' hyperthyroidism and ophthalmopathy. This clonotype was picked up a small number of times. CDR3 length: 16 amino acids. Trimming pared 2 bases from V and 4 bases from J, leaving 18 bases between. Germline CDR1 and CDR2: MNHNY and SVGAGI (reference sequence). TCR beta CDR3 regions were amplified from RNA. Using the HTBI primer set, a first-round RT-PCR was run on the TCR CDR3. Each CDR3 protein is one row after TCRdb ran MiXCR on the multiplex PCR reads. This table holds a few hundred thousand distinct CDR3 sequences, about 20% found once.

The chain joins TRBV6-6 to TRBJ2-7, with D perhaps matching TRBD2 (7 bases). The sample consisted of blood. The receptor's source is a woman in her 70s with Graves' ophthalmopathy. This CDR3 is CASSYPQGGVGYEQYF. In DNA form, the CDR3 reads TGTGCCAGCAGTTACCCACAGGGAGGGGTGGGGTACGAGCAGTACTTC.